A single sample gave rise to the 14 T cell receptor beta chains below, sequenced in a study of spatial heterogeneity in lung cancer. Time point in this sample: sample taken at primary tumor resection. Study conclusions and caveats: One measure, the expanded intratumoral alpha and beta TCR count, tracked tumor mutation counts.

TCRdb re-analysed the 5' RACE reads in MiXCR, keeping a single row per CDR3 protein. The sample lists about 13,000 distinct CDR3 sequences, roughly 2.9% occurring once. Their target antigens are unknown. Source: lung tumor tissue, taken at surgery. Receptors were obtained from a male donor with early-stage non-small cell lung cancer.

As for this clonotype: A much larger clone differs by one base, so this may be a read error. The CDR3 loop reads CASSVGGDYGDTF. The CDR3 DNA reads as TGTGCCAGCAGCGTAGGAGGGGACTATGGCGACACCTTC. V gene TRBV9 combines with J gene TRBJ1-2, with TRBD1 as a possible D gene (5 bases). This CDR3 has 13 residues. Germline CDR1 SGDLS, CDR2 YYNGEE.

Within the sample, this clonotype is medium-sized (0.01 to 0.1%). This sequence joins TRBV4-1 and TRBJ1-4; TRBD1 might be the D (5 bases). The germline gives CDR1 MGHRA, CDR2 YSYEKL. V lost 0 bases and J 0 bases, leaving 14 bases between the germline ends. The CDR3 runs to 18 residues. The DNA for the CDR3 is TGCGCCAGCAGCCAAGATAGGGGAACGGGATCAACTAATGAAAAACTGTTTTTT. It specifies CASSQDRGTGSTNEKLFF.

Only a few counts were recorded for this clonotype. V gene TRBV19 combines with J gene TRBJ2-1; D not certain. The CDR3 has 13 residues. Trimming took off 3 bases at V and 8 bases at J, with 11 bases between the two ends. Germline V gene lookup returns CDR1 LNHDA and CDR2 SQIVND (reference sequence). The CDR3 nucleotides read TGTGCCAGTAGTATCCGACCTGGCGATGAGCAGTTCTTC. This codes for CASSIRPGDEQFF.

This clonotype has a count of ten or more. V and J are TRBV7-2 and TRBJ2-5; tentative D call: TRBD1 (5 bases). V dropped 1 base and J dropped 6 bases, with 15 bases sitting between them. This CDR3 is built from 15 residues. CDR1 and CDR2 from the germline V gene are SGHTA and FQGNSA. CDR3: CASSLVGALSKTQYF. In DNA, the CDR3 is TGTGCCAGCAGCTTAGTAGGGGCTTTGTCAAAGACCCAGTACTTC.

This clonotype was detected a few times. The chain employs TRBV6-5 and TRBJ1-2; D possibly corresponds to TRBD1 (5 bases). V lost 0 bases and J 2 bases, leaving 13 bases between the germline ends. This CDR3 is built from 16 residues. Germline V gene lookup returns CDR1 MNHEY and CDR2 SVGAGI. CDR3 residues: CASSYSSLGGNYGYTF. The CDR3 region has the DNA TGTGCCAGCAGTTACTCGAGTTTGGGGGGGAACTATGGCTACACCTTC.

This clonotype came up many times. The chain links TRBV19 to TRBJ1-5; TRBD1 might be the D (5 bases). V lost 9 bases to trimming and J lost 4 bases, with 22 bases between them. Germline CDR1 is LNHDA and CDR2 is SQIVND (reference sequence). This CDR3 spans 16 amino acids. The CDR3 DNA sequence: TGTGCCAGCAGCAGGGACCCCCTACTTGGGAATCAGCCCCAGCATTTT. The encoded protein is CASSRDPLLGNQPQHF.

This clonotype was observed at least ten times. This chain links TRBV5-1 with TRBJ2-1; 8 positions agree with TRBD2. This CDR3 is 14 amino acids long. V dropped 3 bases and J dropped 6; count of bases not matched to a gene: 5. Germline assignment: CDR1 SGHRS and CDR2 YFSETQ. Written as DNA, the CDR3 is TGCGCCAGCAGCTCCAGACTAGCGAGCAATGAGCAGTTCTTC. This codes for CASSSRLASNEQFF.

This clonotype showed up many times. V gene TRBV13 combines with J gene TRBJ2-6; TRBD1 aligns across 9 bases. V lost 7 bases to trimming and J lost 2 bases; unmatched junction nucleotides: 9. The germline gives CDR1 PRHDT, CDR2 FYEKMQ (reference sequence). This CDR3 comprises 17 residues. The DNA of the CDR3 is TGTGCCAGCACGCCGGGACAGGGAACAGCTGGGGCCAACGTCCTGACTTTC. Protein product: CASTPGQGTAGANVLTF.

In its sample, this clonotype is medium-sized. This sequence joins TRBV28 and TRBJ2-6; the D is unclear. CDR3 size: 13 residues. Per the germline V gene, CDR1 is MDHEN and CDR2 is SYDVKM. Trimming stripped 8 bases from V and 0 bases from J, with 5 bases between. CDR3 in DNA: TGTGCCAGCGGGCGCTCTGGGGCCAACGTCCTGACTTTC. It is translated as CASGRSGANVLTF.

This clonotype has a count of ten or more. This rearrangement joins TRBV3-1 to TRBJ2-1, with 8 bases fitting TRBD2. Per germline, CDR1 LGHDT and CDR2 YNNKEL (reference sequence). The ends lost 5 bases at V and 7 bases at J; junction bases unmatched: 10. The CDR3 runs 15 residues. CDR3 bases: TGTGCCAGCAGCGGAATAGCGGGGCCTCTAAATGAGCAGTTCTTC. This translates into CASSGIAGPLNEQFF.

This clonotype was found many times. The chain uses TRBV29-1 and TRBJ2-5; D is possibly TRBD2 (6 bases). The length of the CDR3 is 13 residues. Per the germline V gene, CDR1 is SQVTM and CDR2 is ANQGSEA. V was pared by 4 bases and J by 3 bases, with 12 bases between. In nucleotides, the CDR3 is TGCAGCGTTGCCGGGACTCCAAAAGAGACCCAGTACTTC. This codes for CSVAGTPKETQYF.

Ten or more counts support this clonotype. V usage is TRBV11-2 and J usage is TRBJ1-1; D unclear. Trimming shortened V by 0 bases and J by 8 bases, and 16 bases separated the two germline ends. CDR3 size: 15 residues. The V gene's germline CDR1 is SGHAT and CDR2 FQNNGV. The CDR3 loop is CASSLDLQNRGEAFF. The DNA of the CDR3 is TGTGCCAGCAGCTTAGACCTACAAAATCGGGGAGAAGCTTTCTTT.

This clonotype appeared many times. The CDR3 DNA reads as TGTGCCAGCAGCCGGGGGATGGGGGCAGATACGCAGTATTTT. Protein sequence: CASSRGMGADTQYF. The genes are TRBV7-2 and TRBJ2-3; TRBD2 is a possible D gene (6 bases). Trimming took off 5 bases at V and 4 bases at J, with 13 bases between the two ends. Germline CDR1 SGHTA, CDR2 FQGNSA. The CDR3 extends over 14 amino acids. Complete variable domain (other parts from reference TRBV7-2 and TRBJ2-3): GAGVSQSPSNKVTEKGKDVELRCDPISGHTALYWYRQSLGQGLEFLIYFQGNSAPDKSGLPSDRFSAERTGGSVSTLTIQRTQQEDSAVYLCASSRGMGADTQYFGPGTRLTVL.

There are many counts of this clonotype. CDR3 DNA sequence: TGTGCCAGCAGCTTAAGGCGGAGGGGCACAGATACGCAGTATTTT. Its protein is CASSLRRRGTDTQYF. The chain recombines TRBV11-1 with TRBJ2-3; maybe TRBD2 (6 bases). The germline V gene has CDR1 SGHAT and CDR2 FQDESV (reference sequence). Trimming removed 2 bases at V and 1 base at J, with 10 bases between. This CDR3 has 15 residues. Full variable domain (remainder filled in from reference TRBV11-1 and TRBJ2-3): EAEVAQSPRYKITEKSQAVAFWCDPISGHATLYWYRQILGQGPELLVQFQDESVVDDSQLPKDRFSAERLKGVDSTLKIQPAELGDSAMYLCASSLRRRGTDTQYFGPGTRLTVL.